Presented here are 8 T cell receptor beta chains from one specimen sequenced in a study of T cells in Graves' hyperthyroidism and ophthalmopathy. Regions amplified from RNA transcripts were the TCR beta CDR3 regions. The HTBI primer set served for first-round RT-PCR of the TCR CDR3. MiXCR was run by TCRdb on the multiplex PCR reads, yielding one entry per CDR3 protein. The sample lists roughly 750,000 distinct CDR3 sequences; around 17% were seen once. Sequences were obtained from blood. The receptors shown here come from a man between 18 and 35 years old with Graves' hyperthyroidism.

This clonotype has at least ten counts. The CDR3 DNA follows: TGTGCCAGCAGTCCAGGACTAGCGGGAGTCAATGAGCAGTTCTTC. Translating gives CASSPGLAGVNEQFF. This chain connects TRBV27 to TRBJ2-1; 13 bases agree with TRBD2. V gave up 5 bases and J gave up 6 bases; unmatched junction bases: 4. In germline, CDR1 is MNHEY, CDR2 SMNVEV (reference sequence). The CDR3 loop spans 15 amino acids.

This clonotype was observed a few times. This chain joins TRBV28 and TRBJ2-1; D is possibly TRBD1 (5 bases). Trimming cost V 3 bases and J 9 bases, with 18 bases left between them. CDR3 size: 15 residues. Per germline, CDR1 MDHEN and CDR2 SYDVKM. The chain's CDR3 is CASSFSGSLRGEQFF. In nucleotides, the CDR3 is TGTGCCAGCAGTTTCTCGGGCAGCCTAAGGGGTGAGCAGTTCTTC.

With regard to this clonotype: One base away lies a much larger clone, so this may be a sequencing read error. The chain carries TRBV18 and TRBJ2-1; D uncertain. The CDR3 is made up of 14 amino acids. Germline lookup yields CDR1 KGHSH and CDR2 LQKENI. As DNA, the CDR3 is TGTGCCAGATCACCACTTCTAACAACGGATGAGCAGTTCTTC. This sequence encodes CARSPLLTTDEQFF.

This clonotype was counted ten times or more. This chain links TRBV18 with TRBJ2-3; 9 bases fit TRBD1. The CDR3 contains 14 residues. In germline, CDR1 is KGHSH, CDR2 LQKENI. The ends lost 3 bases at V and 8 bases at J; junction bases unmatched: 6. CDR3 bases: TGTGCCAGCTCACCGGGGACAGGGAGGTCTACGCAGTATTTT. It yields the protein CASSPGTGRSTQYF.

The sample holds many counts of this clonotype. The V call is TRBV28, the J call TRBJ2-7, with a weak D call TRBD1 (6 bases). This CDR3 is built from 13 residues. With 3 bases removed from V and 3 bases from J, the gap between germline ends came to 9 bases. CDR1 and CDR2 (germline): MDHEN, SYDVKM. The CDR3 here is CASSFGQYYEQYF. The CDR3 nucleotides are TGTGCCAGCAGTTTTGGACAGTACTACGAGCAGTACTTC.

In its sample, this clonotype was seen many times. The gene calls are TRBV27 and TRBJ2-7, with TRBD2 matching 10 bases. With 7 bases clipped from V and 4 bases from J, the junction kept 7 bases outside the gene matches. The germline CDR1 and CDR2 sequences are MNHEY and SMNVEV (reference sequence). CDR3 length equals 14 residues. The CDR3: CASTLAGEAYEQYF. The DNA of the CDR3 is TGTGCCAGCACTCTAGCGGGAGAAGCTTACGAGCAGTACTTC.

This clonotype appeared many times. The chain joins TRBV30 to TRBJ1-1; 9 positions match TRBD1. CDR1 is GTSNPN, CDR2 SVGIG, per germline (reference sequence). V lost 5 bases to trimming and J lost 5 bases; unmatched junction nucleotides: 6. The CDR3 totals 13 residues. The CDR3 loop is CAWWGQGKTEAFF. CDR3 nucleotides: TGTGCCTGGTGGGGACAGGGAAAGACTGAAGCTTTCTTT.

This clonotype was detected a few times. Relative to the germline gene, one junction end is altered; a read error may explain this. The rearrangement links TRBV2 to TRBJ1-2, with 7 bases lining up with TRBD1. The CDR3 contains 13 residues. Germline V gene lookup returns CDR1 SNHLY and CDR2 FYNNEI. CDR3 bases: TGTGCCGGCAGTGAAAGACAGGGTGGTGGCTACACCTTC. Amino acids: CAGSERQGGGYTF.